The 14 T cell receptor beta chains listed next were all sequenced from one sample in a study of cytomegalovirus exposure and HLA in healthy donors. PCR used 60 Vbeta primers and 13 Jbeta primers. Profiled with immunoSEQ multiplex PCR; TCRdb holds only in-frame clones, not every one. The data show some 150,000 clones, 50% to 75% seen once. Sequencing was performed on PBMCs. Receptors were obtained from a woman between 40 and 50 years old in good health and CMV-seronegative.

The chain employs TRBV10-2 and TRBJ1-5, with D perhaps TRBD1 (5 bases). The CDR3 consists of 13 residues. Trimming took 8 bases from V and 0 from J, leaving 8 bases between them. CDR1 is WSHSY, CDR2 SAAADI, per germline. CDR3 residues: CASGGGSNQPQHF. The CDR3 DNA follows: TGCGCCAGCGGGGGAGGTAGCAATCAGCCCCAGCATTTT.

The table lists this clone with a few counts. The chain couples TRBV5-1 to TRBJ2-1, with 9 bases that match TRBD2. CDR1 SGHRS and CDR2 YFSETQ come from the germline V gene. The CDR3 loop spans 15 amino acids. V lost 4 bases and J lost 4; bases outside the gene matches: 6. CDR3 sequence: CASSLLAGSYNEQFF. In DNA form, the CDR3 reads TGCGCCAGCAGCCTTCTAGCGGGGAGTTACAATGAGCAGTTCTTC.

This clone was seen more than once but under ten times. The V and J genes are TRBV4-3 and TRBJ2-1, with D possibly TRBD2 on 5 matching bases. V dropped 0 bases and J dropped 4 bases, with 10 bases sitting between them. This CDR3 is built from 15 residues. CDR1 and CDR2 from the germline V gene are LGHNA and YSLEER. In nucleotides, the CDR3 is TGCGCCAGCAGCCAAGATTGGTCGGGGTACAATGAGCAGTTCTTC. Its protein is CASSQDWSGYNEQFF.

The V and J genes are TRBV30 and TRBJ2-1; tentative D call: TRBD2 (6 bases). Germline loops: CDR1 GTSNPN, CDR2 SVGIG (reference sequence). The CDR3 totals 14 residues. V shed 0 bases and J shed 5 bases, with 11 bases lying between them. CDR3 in amino acids: CAWSVGGLNNEQFF. The CDR3 DNA reads TGTGCCTGGAGTGTTGGGGGACTTAACAATGAGCAGTTCTTC.

The rearrangement links TRBV18 to TRBJ2-7; unclear D gene. The V end was cut by 3 bases, the J end by 0 bases, with 12 bases between. CDR1 KGHSH and CDR2 LQKENI come from the germline V gene. The CDR3 contains 15 residues. The CDR3 spells CASSPNGYGSYEQYF. In nucleotides, the CDR3 is TGTGCCAGCTCACCCAACGGGTACGGCTCCTACGAGCAGTACTTC.

The J gene is TRBJ2-7, the V gene TRBV15; TRBD2 matches 7 bases. Germline CDR1 and CDR2: LNHNV and YYDKDF (reference sequence). This CDR3 is built from 12 residues. Trimming took 3 bases from V and 7 from J; bases not matched to a gene: 3. The CDR3: CATSSGAGEQYF. The CDR3, as DNA: TGTGCCACCAGCAGCGGAGCGGGGGAGCAGTACTTC.

This sequence joins TRBV7-9 and TRBJ1-4; no clear D gene. The CDR3 contains 14 residues. V was pared by 3 bases and J by 8 bases, with 13 bases between. Germline V gene data show CDR1 as SEHNR and CDR2 as FQNEAQ (reference sequence). CDR3 DNA sequence: TGTGCCAGCAGCTTGTCTCCGTACCAGGAAAAACTGTTTTTT. Its protein is CASSLSPYQEKLFF. Using reference TRBV7-9 and TRBJ1-4 for the parts outside the CDR3, the full variable domain is DTGVSQNPRHKITKRGQNVTFRCDPISEHNRLYWYRQTLGQGPEFLTYFQNEAQLEKSRLLSDRFSAERPKGSFSTLEIQRTEQGDSAMYLCASSLSPYQEKLFFGSGTQLSVL.

This chain links TRBV5-1 with TRBJ1-2, with 8 bases matching TRBD1. This CDR3 has 15 amino acids. Germline trimming cut 2 bases from V and 5 bases from J; bases unmatched to any gene: 8. Looked up from germline, CDR1 is SGHRS and CDR2 is YFSETQ. The CDR3, as DNA: TGCGCCAGCAGCTTCGCAGCTGACAGGGGATATGGCTACACCTTC. Its protein is CASSFAADRGYGYTF.

J is TRBJ1-1 and V is TRBV14, with TRBD1 matching over 7 bases. Germline CDR1 and CDR2: SGHDN and FVKESK. The trim removed 2 bases at V and 1 base at J, leaving 1 base unmatched. This CDR3 region has 14 residues. CDR3 region: CASSQRQGNTEAFF. For the CDR3, the DNA is TGTGCCAGCAGCCAAAGACAGGGGAACACTGAAGCTTTCTTT.

This rearrangement joins TRBV28 to TRBJ1-1, with D unresolved. Trimming stripped 2 bases from V and 1 base from J, with 5 bases between. The CDR3 totals 13 residues. The germline CDR1 and CDR2 sequences are MDHEN and SYDVKM. In DNA form, the CDR3 reads TGTGCCAGCAGTTTACCCGGGAACACTGAAGCTTTCTTT. Translation: CASSLPGNTEAFF.

This clone was recorded only once. The rearrangement joins TRBV11-2 to TRBJ2-3, with 10 bases aligning to TRBD2. Germline CDR1 reads SGHAT; CDR2 reads FQNNGV. The CDR3 runs to 16 residues. V lost 5 bases, J lost 0 bases, and 5 bases stayed unmatched. CDR3 bases: TGTGCCAGCAGCGGCCTAGCGGGGGCTAGCACAGATACGCAGTATTTT. As protein: CASSGLAGASTDTQYF.

V gene TRBV28 combines with J gene TRBJ1-1, with a tentative D call TRBD1 (6 bases). The CDR3 has 14 residues. Trimming stripped 5 bases from V and 7 bases from J, with 17 bases between. Germline CDR1 MDHEN, CDR2 SYDVKM. For the CDR3, the DNA is TGTGCCAGCAGTGGACATGGACAGAGTAATGAAGCTTTCTTT. Its protein is CASSGHGQSNEAFF.

This clone was found a few times. This sequence joins TRBV2 and TRBJ1-6; D may be TRBD1 (6 bases). V was clipped by 6 bases and J by 7 bases, with 13 bases between them. The CDR3 has 14 residues. CDR1 and CDR2 from the germline V gene are SNHLY and FYNNEI. The CDR3 DNA reads as TGTGCCAGCAGGAGGACAGATAGGAATTCACCCCTCCACTTT. This codes for CASRRTDRNSPLHF.

The J gene is TRBJ2-4, the V gene TRBV30; D ambiguous. This CDR3 spans 12 amino acids. V gave up 4 bases and J gave up 8 bases, with 12 bases separating them. CDR1 and CDR2 (germline): GTSNPN, SVGIG (reference sequence). CDR3 sequence: CAWKGSQDIQYF. The CDR3 DNA is TGTGCCTGGAAAGGTAGTCAGGACATTCAGTACTTC.